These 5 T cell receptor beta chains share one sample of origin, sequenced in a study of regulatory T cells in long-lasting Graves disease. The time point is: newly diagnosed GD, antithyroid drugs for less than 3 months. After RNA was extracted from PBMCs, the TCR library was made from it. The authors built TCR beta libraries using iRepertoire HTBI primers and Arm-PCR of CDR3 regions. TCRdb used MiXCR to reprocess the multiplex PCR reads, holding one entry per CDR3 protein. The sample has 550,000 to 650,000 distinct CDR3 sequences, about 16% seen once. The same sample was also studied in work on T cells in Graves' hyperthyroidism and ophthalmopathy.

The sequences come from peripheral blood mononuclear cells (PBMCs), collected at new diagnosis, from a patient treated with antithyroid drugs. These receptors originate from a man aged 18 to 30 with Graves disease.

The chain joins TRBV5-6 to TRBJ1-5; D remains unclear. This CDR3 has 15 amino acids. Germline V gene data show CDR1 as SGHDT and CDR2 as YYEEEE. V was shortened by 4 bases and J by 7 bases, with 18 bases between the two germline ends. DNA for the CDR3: TGTGCCAGCAGCGCGGGTGGGGTCGTACTGCAGCCCCAGCATTTT. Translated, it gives CASSAGGVVLQPQHF.

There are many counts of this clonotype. In nucleotides, the CDR3 is TGTGCCAGCAGTGGCCGAGGGATCAATGAGCAGTTCTTC. This encodes CASSGRGINEQFF. This chain uses TRBV6-2 or TRBV6-3 with TRBJ2-1, with D possibly TRBD2 on 5 matching bases. CDR1 is MNHEY, CDR2 SVGEGT, per germline. CDR3 length equals 13 residues. V was shortened by 5 bases and J by 6 bases, with 11 bases between the two germline ends.

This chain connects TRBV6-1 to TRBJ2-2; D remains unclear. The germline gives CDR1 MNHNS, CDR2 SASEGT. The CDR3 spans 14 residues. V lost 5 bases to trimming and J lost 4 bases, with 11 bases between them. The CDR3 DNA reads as TGTGCCAGCAGTCCCCTCAGGATCACCGGGGAGCTGTTTTTT. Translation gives CASSPLRITGELFF.

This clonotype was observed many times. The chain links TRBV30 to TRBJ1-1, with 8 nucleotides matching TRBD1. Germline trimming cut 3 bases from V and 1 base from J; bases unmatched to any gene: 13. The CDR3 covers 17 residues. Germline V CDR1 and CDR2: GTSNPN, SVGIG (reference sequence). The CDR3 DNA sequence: TGTGCCTGGAGCGAAAACTTAAAGACAGGGGCGAACACTGAAGCTTTCTTT. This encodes CAWSENLKTGANTEAFF.

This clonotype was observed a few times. Here the CDR3 DNA reads TGTGCCTGGAGTGTACTATCACGGGAGCAGTTCTTC. It translates to CAWSVLSREQFF. The J gene is TRBJ2-1, the V gene TRBV30; D remains ambiguous. The CDR3 totals 12 residues. Germline V lookup: CDR1 GTSNPN, CDR2 SVGIG (reference sequence). The ends were cut back, 0 bases at V and 10 bases at J, with 10 bases in the middle.